These T cell receptor beta chains were read from a single sample in a study of blood T cell repertoires in COVID-19. TCRdb keeps only in-frame clones here, not all; method: immunoSEQ multiplex PCR. The data contain 170,000 or so clones, 75% to 85% of them singletons. Sequencing was done on a sample of peripheral blood. These receptor sequences come from a human donor in a cohort sampled during active COVID-19. Both conserved end residues are part of each CDR3. Each record gives: V gene, J gene, D gene, clone size, CDR3 protein, CDR3 DNA. D genes are given only for firm matches. Not all rows give a size; the values are once, few, many and, for expanded clones, a class.

TRBV6-5	TRBJ2-7	TRBD1	-	CASSRGQGKVQYF	TGTGCCAGCAGTCGGGGACAGGGAAAAGTGCAGTACTTC
TRBV10-3	TRBJ2-5	-	-	CAISERRDETQYF	TGTGCCATCAGTGAGCGCAGGGATGAGACCCAGTACTTC
TRBV4-2	TRBJ2-5	TRBD2	-	CASSQDSSGNQETQYF	TGTGCCAGCAGCCAAGACTCTAGCGGGAACCAAGAGACCCAGTACTTC
TRBV9	TRBJ2-3	-	once	CASSPRTGGADTQYF	TGTGCCAGCAGCCCACGGACAGGAGGGGCAGATACGCAGTATTTT
TRBV4-2	TRBJ2-7	TRBD1	-	CASSQEDRGDEQYF	TGTGCCAGCAGCCAAGAGGACAGGGGGGACGAGCAGTACTTC
TRBV10-3	TRBJ2-7	-	-	CAISDNPLYEQYF	TGTGCCATCAGCGACAACCCACTCTACGAGCAGTACTTC
TRBV10-1	TRBJ2-1	TRBD2	-	CARVGTSGSGYSYNEQFF	TGCGCCAGGGTGGGGACTAGCGGGTCAGGTTACTCCTACAATGAGCAGTTCTTC
TRBV6-5	TRBJ1-2	-	-	CASRTNSGPTPGYTF	TGTGCCAGCCGGACAAACTCTGGTCCGACCCCAGGCTACACCTTC
TRBV19	TRBJ1-1	-	-	CASSIGGLRTEAFF	TGTGCCAGTAGTATAGGGGGCCTTAGGACTGAAGCTTTCTTT
TRBV11-2	TRBJ1-1	-	-	CASSLGQMNTEAFF	TGTGCCAGCAGCTTAGGTCAAATGAACACTGAAGCTTTCTTT
TRBV10-3	TRBJ1-1	TRBD1	-	CAISDPTGGNTEAFF	TGTGCCATCTCAGACCCTACAGGGGGGAACACTGAAGCTTTCTTT
TRBV27	TRBJ2-1	-	-	CASSLGGTIIYNEQFF	TGTGCCAGCAGTTTAGGAGGAACCATAATATACAATGAGCAGTTCTTC
TRBV7-2	TRBJ2-7	-	-	CASSLGSGFYEQYF	TGTGCCAGCAGCTTAGGAAGCGGTTTTTACGAGCAGTACTTC
TRBV19	TRBJ2-1	TRBD2	-	CASRAGGLNYNEQFF	TGTGCCAGTAGAGCGGGGGGCCTGAACTACAATGAGCAGTTCTTC
TRBV13	TRBJ1-1	TRBD1	-	CASTRGGQSATEAFF	TGTGCCAGCACTCGGGGGGGACAGAGCGCGACTGAAGCTTTCTTT
TRBV10-3	TRBJ1-5	-	-	CAIRQGTGQPQHF	TGTGCCATCAGGCAGGGGACGGGTCAGCCCCAGCATTTT
TRBV5-1	TRBJ2-7	-	-	CASSLGVGGHISYEQYF	TGCGCCAGCAGCTTGGGGGTTGGGGGACACATCTCCTACGAGCAGTACTTC
TRBV7-3	TRBJ2-1	-	few	CASSSSRGRGNEQFF	TGTGCCAGCAGCTCTAGCCGGGGGAGAGGGAATGAGCAGTTCTTC
TRBV4-1	TRBJ2-7	-	few	CASSQGSEVTYEQYF	TGCGCCAGCAGCCAAGGATCGGAGGTGACCTACGAGCAGTACTTC
TRBV27	TRBJ1-2	-	once	CASTGVVYGYTF	TGTGCCAGCACAGGGGTTGTCTATGGCTACACCTTC
TRBV3-1/TRBV3-2	TRBJ2-7	-	-	CASSPRGYEQYF	TGTGCCAGCAGCCCCCGGGGCTACGAGCAGTACTTC
TRBV7-2	TRBJ1-1	-	-	CASSFDGGNTEAFF	TGTGCCAGCAGCTTTGACGGAGGGAACACTGAAGCTTTCTTT
TRBV14	TRBJ2-7	-	few	CASRDTQNEQYF	TGTGCCAGCAGGGATACACAGAACGAGCAGTACTTC
TRBV5-1	TRBJ1-4	TRBD1	-	CASSLVGQGGEKLFF	TGCGCCAGCAGCTTAGTCGGACAGGGAGGTGAAAAACTGTTTTTT
TRBV2	TRBJ2-6	-	-	CASSSTGSGANVLTF	TGTGCCAGCAGTTCTACAGGCTCTGGGGCCAACGTCCTGACTTTC
TRBV4-3	TRBJ2-3	TRBD2	-	CASSRKGKAGGTDTQYF	TGCGCCAGCAGCCGAAAGGGAAAAGCGGGGGGCACAGATACGCAGTATTTT
TRBV7-2	TRBJ1-2	TRBD1	-	CASNLIDRVAYGYTF	TGTGCCAGCAACCTAATCGACAGGGTAGCTTATGGCTACACCTTC
TRBV5-1	TRBJ2-7	TRBD1	few	CASCPTDRGWYEQYF	TGCGCCAGCTGCCCCACCGACAGGGGGTGGTACGAGCAGTACTTC
TRBV29-1	TRBJ1-3	-	-	CSVSEGNTIYF	TGCAGCGTGTCGGAGGGAAACACCATATATTTT
TRBV6-2/TRBV6-3	TRBJ1-2	-	-	CASSYVGATGYTF	TGTGCCAGCAGTTACGTAGGGGCCACTGGCTACACCTTC
TRBV3-1/TRBV3-2	TRBJ1-3	TRBD1	-	CASSQYLGQGASGNTIYF	TGTGCCAGCAGCCAATATTTAGGGCAGGGGGCTTCAGGAAACACCATATATTTT
TRBV18	TRBJ1-5	TRBD1	-	CASSQGQGDRPQHF	TGTGCCAGCTCACAAGGACAGGGGGATCGACCCCAGCATTTT
TRBV25-1	TRBJ1-1	-	-	CASSEVGANTEAFF	TGTGCCAGCAGTGAGGTGGGAGCGAACACTGAAGCTTTCTTT
TRBV4-3	TRBJ2-7	TRBD2	once	CASSQVASGISEQYF	TGCGCCAGCAGCCAAGTAGCTAGCGGGATCTCCGAGCAGTACTTC
TRBV5-1	TRBJ2-7	TRBD1	-	CASSVGQGTSYEQYF	TGCGCCAGCAGCGTGGGACAGGGGACCTCCTACGAGCAGTACTTC
TRBV7-2	TRBJ1-5	-	-	CASSLSGALYQPQHF	TGTGCCAGCAGCTTATCAGGGGCGCTCTATCAGCCCCAGCATTTT
TRBV28	TRBJ1-1	-	once	CASSLRGGTEAFF	TGTGCCAGCAGTTTACGGGGGGGAACTGAAGCTTTCTTT
TRBV7-6	TRBJ2-7	-	-	CASSLADGANYEQYF	TGTGCCAGCAGCTTAGCAGATGGGGCCAACTACGAGCAGTACTTC
TRBV7-2	TRBJ1-5	-	-	CASSWGLREPQHF	TGTGCCAGCAGCTGGGGGCTGAGAGAGCCCCAGCATTTT
TRBV3-1/TRBV3-2	TRBJ2-3	-	-	CASSQGFGGTDTQYF	TGTGCCAGCAGCCAAGGTTTCGGGGGCACAGATACGCAGTATTTT
TRBV7-2	TRBJ1-5	-	-	CASSLTRDSNQPQHF	TGTGCCAGCAGCTTAACTCGGGATAGCAATCAGCCCCAGCATTTT
TRBV10-3	TRBJ2-5	TRBD1	-	CAISPGTGRETQYF	TGTGCCATCAGCCCCGGGACAGGGAGAGAGACCCAGTACTTC
TRBV4-2	TRBJ2-7	TRBD2	-	CASSQALTSGEYEQYF	TGTGCCAGCAGCCAAGCGTTGACTAGCGGTGAATACGAGCAGTACTTC
TRBV7-3	TRBJ2-1	-	-	CASSLSSIDEQFF	TGTGCCAGCAGCTTAAGTAGCATCGATGAGCAGTTCTTC
TRBV9	TRBJ2-7	TRBD1	few	CASSSKTGGSYEQYF	TGTGCCAGCAGCTCAAAGACAGGGGGCTCCTACGAGCAGTACTTC
TRBV6-5	TRBJ2-3	-	-	CASTGSNTDTQYF	TGTGCCAGCACAGGGTCTAACACAGATACGCAGTATTTT
TRBV19	TRBJ2-7	TRBD2	once	CASSIGGSGIYEQYF	TGTGCCAGTAGTATAGGCGGGAGTGGGATTTACGAGCAGTACTTC
TRBV24-1	TRBJ2-7	-	-	CATSDSGLQNTYEQYF	TGTGCCACCAGTGATTCAGGACTACAGAACACCTACGAGCAGTACTTC
TRBV14	TRBJ2-1	TRBD2	-	CASSPQGLAGNEQFF	TGTGCCAGCAGCCCTCAGGGACTAGCGGGTAATGAGCAGTTCTTC
TRBV29-1	TRBJ2-7	-	-	CSVVSSYEQYF	TGCAGCGTTGTCAGCTCCTACGAGCAGTACTTC
TRBV4-3	TRBJ2-7	TRBD2	-	CASSQAGPSGGTYEQYF	TGCGCCAGCAGCCAAGCGGGGCCTAGCGGGGGGACGTACGAGCAGTACTTC
TRBV4-3	TRBJ1-6	-	-	CASSQEWGDNSPLHF	TGCGCCAGCAGCCAAGAATGGGGGGATAATTCACCCCTCCACTTT
TRBV5-1	TRBJ1-2	-	-	CASSLKTASDGYTF	TGCGCCAGCAGTTTAAAGACTGCGTCGGATGGCTACACCTTC
TRBV27	TRBJ2-2	TRBD2	-	CASSKTSGRALGGELFF	TGTGCCAGCAGCAAAACTAGCGGGAGGGCCCTTGGCGGGGAGCTGTTTTTT
TRBV7-2	TRBJ1-5	-	-	CASSLGQEYQPQHF	TGTGCCAGCAGCTTAGGACAGGAATATCAGCCCCAGCATTTT
TRBV30	TRBJ1-3	-	-	CAWTGPSGNTIYF	TGTGCCTGGACAGGCCCCTCTGGAAACACCATATATTTT